Given below is one TCR beta chain in context. Its specificity is not known. This sample stems from a study of CXCR3-negative and CXCR3-positive naive CD8 T cells. Identification of naive CD8+ T cells rested on CD45RO-CCR7+CD27+CD95- status. Study-level points and caveats: Upon cryopreservation, CXCR3 expression partially decreased, and most assays used fresh PBMCs.

UMI-labeled 5' RACE yielded the TRB cDNA libraries. TCRdb re-called the 5' RACE reads and shows each CDR3 protein once, DNA omitted. The data include some 130,000 distinct CDR3 sequences; the top ten clones carry around 0.5%. The receptor's source is a human donor in good health. Some clones in this sample may be carry-over from other donors' samples. The sequencing input was naive CXCR3- CD8+ T cells from blood. Subset indicated: CD45RO-CCR7+CD27+CD95- naive CD8+ T cells lacking CXCR3 (TNR3-).

CDR3 sequence: CASNAGGEVSAEAFF. The J gene is TRBJ1-1, the V gene TRBV6-2 or TRBV6-3; the TCRdb call, TRBD1, lacks DNA for checking. The CDR3 has 15 residues. CDR1 is MNHEY and CDR2 is SVGEGT in the germline V gene.